This is a list of T cell receptor beta chains from one sample in a study of cytotoxic CD8 clonotypes in ibrutinib-treated CLL. The method was immunoSEQ multiplex PCR; TCRdb's version includes in-frame clones alone and lacks a portion of them. The repertoire includes some 200,000 clones, roughly 73% of them detected once, and roughly an eighth sits in the top ten. Sequenced material: PBMCs, taken after 12 months of ibrutinib treatment. All receptors derive from a human donor with chronic lymphocytic leukemia. The CDR3 runs from the conserved cysteine through the conserved F or W. Fields, in order: CDR3 length, J gene, V gene, CDR3 protein.

14 | TRBJ1-1 | TRBV6-5 | CASSYSGQFAEAFF
12 | TRBJ1-5 | TRBV6-6 | CASSLPDQPQHF
16 | TRBJ2-7 | TRBV6-5 | CASSYSGTGWGYEQYF
13 | TRBJ1-1 | TRBV29-1 | CSVEDREGVEAFF
14 | TRBJ1-1 | TRBV6-1 | CASSEKRLNTEAFF
14 | TRBJ1-2 | TRBV5-1 | CASSFNQGNYGYTF
16 | TRBJ2-7 | TRBV28 | CASSSFRTSGRSEQYF
16 | TRBJ1-5 | TRBV5-3 | CARSFRQGLSNQPQHF
16 | TRBJ1-1 | TRBV7-9 | CASSPSPGTVGTEAFF
14 | TRBJ2-7 | TRBV7-8 | CASSPAGTSYEQYF
13 | TRBJ2-7 | TRBV27 | CASSLGDTYEQYF
13 | TRBJ2-1 | TRBV27 | CASSQTSVHEQFF
14 | TRBJ1-3 | TRBV7-9 | CASSPSVSGNTIYF
15 | TRBJ1-3 | TRBV10-2 | CASSESEGAGNTIYF
14 | TRBJ2-3 | TRBV19 | CASQFRSSTDTQYF
16 | TRBJ1-1 | TRBV6-1 | CASSQGFGFFGTEAFF
13 | TRBJ2-1 | TRBV7-9 | CASSLVPDNEQFF
15 | TRBJ1-4 | TRBV28 | CASSPGSGRNEKLFF
16 | TRBJ2-7 | TRBV7-9 | CASRRSGATSSYEQYF
13 | TRBJ1-6 | TRBV5-1 | CASSFGTNSPLHF
14 | TRBJ1-2 | TRBV18 | CASSPDEGNLGYTF
17 | TRBJ1-6 | TRBV10-2 | CASRTTGTDSYNSPLHF
15 | TRBJ1-6 | TRBV18 | CASSLGTGGNSPLHF
12 | TRBJ2-5 | TRBV2 | CASSGVQETQYF
12 | TRBJ2-7 | TRBV4-1 | CASSQGSYEQYF
13 | TRBJ2-7 | TRBV5-1 | CASSFGSGYEQYF
15 | TRBJ2-7 | TRBV7-3 | CASSLNGGESYEQYF
16 | TRBJ2-2 | TRBV4-2 | CASSQADRDNTGELFF
15 | TRBJ2-7 | TRBV7-9 | CASSGGQASSYEQYF
12 | TRBJ2-7 | TRBV7-6 | CASSEGSAEQYF
17 | TRBJ2-3 | TRBV5-1 | CASNAEGQGATTDTQYF
15 | TRBJ2-1 | TRBV11-3 | CASSLVGGRGHEQFF
13 | TRBJ1-1 | TRBV6-1 | CASSEDRHREAFF
15 | TRBJ2-2 | TRBV6-1 | CASSDIPGRTGELFF
17 | TRBJ1-2 | TRBV27 | CASSPLPERGPNYGYTF
16 | TRBJ2-5 | TRBV6-6 | CASSYQQGTLTETQYF
15 | TRBJ1-2 | TRBV4-2 | CASSRQRGGNYGYTF
15 | TRBJ2-7 | TRBV27 | CASSSKVIALGEQYF
11 | TRBJ1-2 | TRBV20-1 | CSARRDDGYTF
13 | TRBJ2-1 | TRBV7-9 | CASSLNRENEQFF
10 | TRBJ2-5 | TRBV25-1 | CASFGGTQYF
16 | TRBJ2-1 | TRBV5-6 | CASSAELAGGYNEQFF
14 | TRBJ1-6 | TRBV7-3 | CASSPGALNSPLHF